Listed below are T cell receptor beta chains from one sample, sequenced in a study of T cells in localized non-small cell lung cancer. Some clones are missing from TCRdb's copy, which holds only in-frame ones; the method was immunoSEQ multiplex PCR. The sample has some 51,000 clones, approximately 90% seen once. The sequencing used peripheral blood, collected before any cancer treatment. These TCRs come from a woman aged 40 to 75 with stage I lung adenocarcinoma. Both conserved end residues are part of each CDR3. The order of the fields is CDR3 protein, clone size, V gene, J gene. A clone size is listed for some rows: how often the clone was seen (once, few, many), or a class if it is expanded.

CASLFGGAEGGYTF	-	TRBV6-1	TRBJ1-2
CASSDRDPYNSPLHF	-	TRBV6-1	TRBJ1-6
CASTIQGANTEAFF	-	TRBV19	TRBJ1-1
CASSLASGGMVDTQYF	-	TRBV5-1	TRBJ2-3
CASSYSSRGDTQYF	-	TRBV6-5	TRBJ2-3
CASSLTATGGYEQYF	-	TRBV28	TRBJ2-7
CASSLEGGGGYEQYF	-	TRBV7-9	TRBJ2-7
CASSPRLASVYEQYF	-	TRBV5-1	TRBJ2-7
CASSPGTSGGETQYF	-	TRBV11-2	TRBJ2-5
CASSLVAGNEQYF	-	TRBV5-4	TRBJ2-7
CASRTTGGGEQYF	few	TRBV11-2	TRBJ2-7
CASSPGTAYEQYF	once	TRBV18	TRBJ2-7
CASSPRDFYNEQFF	-	TRBV7-2	TRBJ2-1
CASSQGGDRVTYGYTF	-	TRBV4-1	TRBJ1-2
CASSIGKTTEPQYF	-	TRBV19	TRBJ2-5
CASRPGTGDSNEQFF	-	TRBV6-5	TRBJ2-1
CASSTQAEAFF	medium-sized	TRBV19	TRBJ1-1
CASDRGSNQPQHF	-	TRBV6-1	TRBJ1-5
CAWSGTGATEAFF	-	TRBV30	TRBJ1-1
CASSFGLAVYNEQFF	-	TRBV7-3	TRBJ2-1
CASSLAYDGYTF	-	TRBV7-2	TRBJ1-2
CASSQLTSGDSYEQYF	-	TRBV7-2	TRBJ2-7
CASSLNLAEAFF	-	TRBV5-4	TRBJ1-1
CASAAGARNFNSPLHF	-	TRBV16	TRBJ1-6
CASSQVAGLNTEAFF	-	TRBV4-3	TRBJ1-1
CASSWGTSGDEQYF	-	TRBV13	TRBJ2-7
CASSSPTLASYEQYF	-	TRBV6-6	TRBJ2-7
CAWSSPRDPKVYGYTF	-	TRBV30	TRBJ1-2
CASTSLAGTYNEQFF	few	TRBV19	TRBJ2-1
CASGRYDSGGYEQYF	-	TRBV12-5	TRBJ2-7
CASSLDLPTGSREQYF	-	TRBV11-2	TRBJ2-7
CASSQAARDGYTF	-	TRBV4-2	TRBJ1-2
CASSEKDTSWANTEAFF	-	TRBV6-1	TRBJ1-1
CASSVWGTNYGYTF	-	TRBV19	TRBJ1-2
CASSYTSGYYEQYF	-	TRBV7-2	TRBJ2-7
CASSELDRGYTF	-	TRBV2	TRBJ1-2
CACSGGAKDTQYF	few	TRBV30	TRBJ2-3
CASSRRGLEQFF	-	TRBV7-2	TRBJ2-1
CASSLGPSGTANTEAFF	-	TRBV5-1	TRBJ1-1
CASSSLVLAARGADTQYF	-	TRBV28	TRBJ2-3
CASTLGTSGGADTQYF	-	TRBV7-6	TRBJ2-3
CASSDLRQGRSYEQYF	-	TRBV6-1	TRBJ2-7
CASSLKGGRGEDEQYF	few	TRBV7-6	TRBJ2-7
CAWSGGAYEQYF	few	TRBV30	TRBJ2-7
CASGPGADTQYF	-	TRBV7-2	TRBJ2-3
CASSTTLQVNTEAFF	-	TRBV19	TRBJ1-1
CASSQGANAGELFF	-	TRBV7-3	TRBJ2-2
CASSLGGYNTEAFF	-	TRBV7-2	TRBJ1-1
CASSEHFSNQPQHF	-	TRBV6-1	TRBJ1-5
CASSFGAGNTGELFF	-	TRBV7-3	TRBJ2-2